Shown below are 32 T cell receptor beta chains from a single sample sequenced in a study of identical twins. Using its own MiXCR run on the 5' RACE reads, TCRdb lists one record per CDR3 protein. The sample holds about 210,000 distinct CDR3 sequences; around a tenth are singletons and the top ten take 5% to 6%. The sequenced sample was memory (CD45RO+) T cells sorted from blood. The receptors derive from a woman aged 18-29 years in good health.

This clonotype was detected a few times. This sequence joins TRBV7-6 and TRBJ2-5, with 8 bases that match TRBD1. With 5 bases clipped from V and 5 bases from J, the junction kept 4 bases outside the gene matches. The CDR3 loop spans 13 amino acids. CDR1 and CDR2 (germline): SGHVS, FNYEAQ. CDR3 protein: CASSLDRDETQYF. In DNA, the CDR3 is TGTGCCAGCAGCCTGGACAGGGACGAGACCCAGTACTTC. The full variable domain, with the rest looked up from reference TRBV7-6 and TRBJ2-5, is GAGVSQSPRYKVTKRGQDVALRCDPISGHVSLYWYRQALGQGPEFLTYFNYEAQQDKSGLPNDRFSAERPEGSISTLTIQRTEQRDSAMYRCASSLDRDETQYFGPGTRLLVL.

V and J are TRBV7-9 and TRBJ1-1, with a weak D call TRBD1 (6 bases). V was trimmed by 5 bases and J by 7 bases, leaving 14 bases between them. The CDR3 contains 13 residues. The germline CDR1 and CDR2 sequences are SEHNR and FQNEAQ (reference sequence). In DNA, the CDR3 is TGTGCCAGCAGCGTGATAGGGGGAGATGAAGCTTTCTTT. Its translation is CASSVIGGDEAFF.

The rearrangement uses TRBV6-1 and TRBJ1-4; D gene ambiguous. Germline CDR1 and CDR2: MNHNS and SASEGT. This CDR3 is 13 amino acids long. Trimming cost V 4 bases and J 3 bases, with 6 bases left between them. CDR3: CASSGQPNEKLFF. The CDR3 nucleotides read TGTGCCAGCAGTGGGCAGCCTAATGAAAAACTGTTTTTT.

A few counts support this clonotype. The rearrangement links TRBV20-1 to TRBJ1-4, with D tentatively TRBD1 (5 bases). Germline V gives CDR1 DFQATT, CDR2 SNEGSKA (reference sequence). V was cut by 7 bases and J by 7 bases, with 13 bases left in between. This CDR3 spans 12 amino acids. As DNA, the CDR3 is TGCAGTGTCCTGCCGGGGGGTGAAAAACTGTTTTTT. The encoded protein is CSVLPGGEKLFF.

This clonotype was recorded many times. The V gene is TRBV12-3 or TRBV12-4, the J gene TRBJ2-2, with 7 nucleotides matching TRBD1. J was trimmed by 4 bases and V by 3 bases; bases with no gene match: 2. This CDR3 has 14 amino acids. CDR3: CASSFYRGTGELFF. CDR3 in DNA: TGTGCCAGCAGTTTCTACAGGGGCACCGGGGAGCTGTTTTTT.

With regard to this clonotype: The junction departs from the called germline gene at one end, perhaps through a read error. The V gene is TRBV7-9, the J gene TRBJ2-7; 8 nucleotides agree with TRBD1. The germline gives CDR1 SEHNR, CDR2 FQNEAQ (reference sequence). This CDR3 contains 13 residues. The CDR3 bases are TGTGCCAGCAGCCGCGAGACAGGGGCCTTGGCCTTCTTC. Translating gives CASSRETGALAFF.

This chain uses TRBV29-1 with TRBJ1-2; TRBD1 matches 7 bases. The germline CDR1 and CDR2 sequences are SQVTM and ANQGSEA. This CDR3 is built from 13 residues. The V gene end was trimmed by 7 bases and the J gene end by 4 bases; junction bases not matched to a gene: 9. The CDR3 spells CSDGAGQFYGYTF. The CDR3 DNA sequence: TGCAGCGATGGAGCGGGACAGTTCTATGGCTACACCTTC. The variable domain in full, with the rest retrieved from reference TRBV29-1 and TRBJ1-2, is SAVISQKPSRDICQRGTSLTIQCQVDSQVTMMFWYRQQPGQSLTLIATANQGSEATYESGFVIDKFPISRPNLTFSTLTVSNMSPEDSSIYLCSDGAGQFYGYTFGSGTRLTVV.

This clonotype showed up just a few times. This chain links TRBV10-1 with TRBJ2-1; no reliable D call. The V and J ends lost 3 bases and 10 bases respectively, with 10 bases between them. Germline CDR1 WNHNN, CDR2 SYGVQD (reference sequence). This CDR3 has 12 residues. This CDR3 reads CASSDPGWEQFF. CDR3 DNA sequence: TGCGCCAGCAGTGACCCCGGCTGGGAGCAGTTCTTC.

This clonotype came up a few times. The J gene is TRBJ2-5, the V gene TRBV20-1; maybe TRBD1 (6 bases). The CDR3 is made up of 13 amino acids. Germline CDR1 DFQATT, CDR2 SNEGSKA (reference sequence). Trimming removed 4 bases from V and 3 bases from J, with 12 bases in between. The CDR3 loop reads CSAKRDIKETQYF. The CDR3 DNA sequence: TGCAGTGCTAAACGGGACATTAAAGAGACCCAGTACTTC.

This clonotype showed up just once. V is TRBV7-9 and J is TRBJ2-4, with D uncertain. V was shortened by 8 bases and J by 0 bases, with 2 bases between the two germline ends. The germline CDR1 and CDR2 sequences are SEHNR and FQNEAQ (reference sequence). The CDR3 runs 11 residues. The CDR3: CASLAKNIQYF. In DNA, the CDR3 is TGTGCCAGCTTAGCCAAAAACATTCAGTACTTC.

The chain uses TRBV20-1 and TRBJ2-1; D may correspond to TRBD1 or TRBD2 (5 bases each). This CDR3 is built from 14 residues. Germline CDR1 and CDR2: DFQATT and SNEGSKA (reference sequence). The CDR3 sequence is CSLSRGLVQDEQFF. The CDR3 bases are TGCAGCCTCTCCCGGGGCTTAGTGCAGGATGAGCAGTTCTTC.

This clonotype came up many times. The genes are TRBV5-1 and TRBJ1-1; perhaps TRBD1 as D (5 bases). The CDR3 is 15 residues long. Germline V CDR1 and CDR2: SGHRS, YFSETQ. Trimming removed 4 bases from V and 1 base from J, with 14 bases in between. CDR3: CASSSGDGPNTEAFF. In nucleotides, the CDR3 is TGCGCCAGCAGCAGCGGGGACGGACCGAACACTGAAGCTTTCTTT.

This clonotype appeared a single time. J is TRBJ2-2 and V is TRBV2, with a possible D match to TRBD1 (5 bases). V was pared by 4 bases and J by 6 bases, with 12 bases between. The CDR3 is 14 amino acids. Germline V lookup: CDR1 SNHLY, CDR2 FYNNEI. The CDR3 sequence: CASSVQGRAGELFF. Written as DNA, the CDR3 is TGTGCCAGCAGTGTTCAGGGAAGGGCCGGGGAGCTGTTTTTT.

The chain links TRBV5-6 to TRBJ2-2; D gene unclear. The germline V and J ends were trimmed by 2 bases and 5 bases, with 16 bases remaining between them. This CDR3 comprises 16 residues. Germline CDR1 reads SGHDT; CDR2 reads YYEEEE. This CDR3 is CASSFSPDVGTGELFF. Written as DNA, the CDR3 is TGTGCCAGCAGCTTCAGCCCGGACGTCGGTACCGGGGAGCTGTTTTTT.

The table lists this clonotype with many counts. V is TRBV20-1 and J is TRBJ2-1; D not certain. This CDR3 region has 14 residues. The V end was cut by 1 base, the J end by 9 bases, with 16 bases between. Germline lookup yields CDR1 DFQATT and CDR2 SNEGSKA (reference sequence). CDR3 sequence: CSARVTTGGGEQFF. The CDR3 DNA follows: TGCAGTGCTAGAGTCACTACCGGTGGCGGTGAGCAGTTCTTC.

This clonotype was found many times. The CDR3 bases are TGTGCCAGCAGCGATAGAACAGGGGTCGAGACCCAGTACTTC. Its translation is CASSDRTGVETQYF. J is TRBJ2-5 and V is TRBV5-5; 7 bases map to TRBD1. From germline, CDR1 is SGHKS and CDR2 YYEKEE (reference sequence). Trimming at V came to 4 bases and at J to 5 bases, leaving 8 bases not matched to a gene. The CDR3 covers 14 residues.

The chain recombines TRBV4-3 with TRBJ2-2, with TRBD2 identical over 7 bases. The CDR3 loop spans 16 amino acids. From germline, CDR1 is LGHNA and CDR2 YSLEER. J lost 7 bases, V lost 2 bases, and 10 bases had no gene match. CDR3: CASSQKLAGADGELFF. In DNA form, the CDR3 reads TGCGCCAGCAGCCAAAAATTGGCGGGAGCGGACGGGGAGCTGTTTTTT.

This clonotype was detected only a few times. Here the CDR3 reads CASSSFTGPYEQYF. The CDR3 DNA is TGTGCCAGCAGTTCTTTTACAGGGCCCTACGAGCAGTACTTC. The V gene is TRBV6-5, the J gene TRBJ2-7; TRBD1 might be the D (6 bases). The germline gives CDR1 MNHEY, CDR2 SVGAGI. V lost 4 bases, J lost 2 bases, and 12 bases lay in between. The CDR3 sequence is 14 residues long.

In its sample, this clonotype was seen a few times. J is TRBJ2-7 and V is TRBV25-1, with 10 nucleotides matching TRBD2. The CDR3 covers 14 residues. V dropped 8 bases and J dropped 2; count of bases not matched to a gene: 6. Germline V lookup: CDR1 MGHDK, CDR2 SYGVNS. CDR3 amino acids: CASRPSGSPYEQYF. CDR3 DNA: TGTGCCAGCCGTCCTAGCGGGAGCCCCTACGAGCAGTACTTC.

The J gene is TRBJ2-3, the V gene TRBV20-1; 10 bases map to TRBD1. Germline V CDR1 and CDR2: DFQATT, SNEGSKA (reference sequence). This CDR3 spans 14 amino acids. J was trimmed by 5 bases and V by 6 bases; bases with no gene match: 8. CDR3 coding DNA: TGCAGTGCGACCGGACAGGGGGATATAGATACGCAGTATTTT. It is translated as CSATGQGDIDTQYF.

CDR3 region: CASSFGVTITDTQYF. CDR3 coding DNA: TGTGCCAGCAGCTTCGGAGTGACCATCACAGATACGCAGTATTTT. The J gene is TRBJ2-3, the V gene TRBV5-8; no firm D call. The germline V gene encodes CDR1 SGHTS and CDR2 YDEGEE. The CDR3 consists of 15 residues. Between the trimmed V and J ends, which lost 2 bases and 2 bases, there was a span of 12 bases.

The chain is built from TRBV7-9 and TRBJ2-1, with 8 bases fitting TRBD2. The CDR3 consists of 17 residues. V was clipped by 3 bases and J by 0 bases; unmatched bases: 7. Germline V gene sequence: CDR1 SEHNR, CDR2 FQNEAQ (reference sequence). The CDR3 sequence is CASSFLSGGSSYNEQFF. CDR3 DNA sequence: TGTGCCAGCAGCTTTCTCAGCGGGGGAAGCTCCTACAATGAGCAGTTCTTC. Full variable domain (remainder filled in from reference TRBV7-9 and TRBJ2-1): DTGVSQNPRHKITKRGQNVTFRCDPISEHNRLYWYRQTLGQGPEFLTYFQNEAQLEKSRLLSDRFSAERPKGSFSTLEIQRTEQGDSAMYLCASSFLSGGSSYNEQFFGPGTRLTVL.

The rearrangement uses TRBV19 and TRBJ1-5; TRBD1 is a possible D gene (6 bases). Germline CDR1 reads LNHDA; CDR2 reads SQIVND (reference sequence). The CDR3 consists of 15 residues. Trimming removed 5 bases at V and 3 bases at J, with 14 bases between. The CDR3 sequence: CASSPTRQVNQPQHF. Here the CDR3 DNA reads TGTGCCAGTAGTCCGACCCGACAGGTCAATCAGCCCCAGCATTTT.

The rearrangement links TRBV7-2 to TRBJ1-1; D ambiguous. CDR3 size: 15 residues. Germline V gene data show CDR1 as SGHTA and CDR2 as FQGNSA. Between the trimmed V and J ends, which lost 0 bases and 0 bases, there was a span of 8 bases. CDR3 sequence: CASSLAGNMNTEAFF. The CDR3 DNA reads TGTGCCAGCAGCTTAGCGGGGAACATGAACACTGAAGCTTTCTTT.

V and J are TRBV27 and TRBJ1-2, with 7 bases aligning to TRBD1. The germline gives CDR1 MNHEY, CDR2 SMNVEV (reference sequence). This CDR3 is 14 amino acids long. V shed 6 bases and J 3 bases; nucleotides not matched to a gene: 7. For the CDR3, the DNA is TGTGCCAGCAGGGACAGGACGAGTTACTATGGCTACACCTTC. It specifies CASRDRTSYYGYTF.

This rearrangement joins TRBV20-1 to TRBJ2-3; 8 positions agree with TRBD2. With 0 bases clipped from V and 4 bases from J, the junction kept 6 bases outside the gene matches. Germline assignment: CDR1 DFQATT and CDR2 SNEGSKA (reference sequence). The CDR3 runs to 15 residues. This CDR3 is CSARDPSGYADTQYF. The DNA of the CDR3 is TGCAGTGCTAGAGATCCTAGCGGGTATGCAGATACGCAGTATTTT.

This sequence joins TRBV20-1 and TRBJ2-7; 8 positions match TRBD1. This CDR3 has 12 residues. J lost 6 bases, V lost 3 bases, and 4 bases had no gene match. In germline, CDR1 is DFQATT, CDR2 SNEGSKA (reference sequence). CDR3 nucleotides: TGCAGTGCTAGCGGGACAGGAGCCGAGCAGTACTTC. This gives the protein CSASGTGAEQYF.

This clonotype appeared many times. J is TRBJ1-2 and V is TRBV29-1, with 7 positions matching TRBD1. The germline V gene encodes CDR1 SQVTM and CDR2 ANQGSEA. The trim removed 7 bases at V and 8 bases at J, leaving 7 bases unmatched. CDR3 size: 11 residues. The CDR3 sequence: CSASGTVGYTF. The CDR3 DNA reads TGCAGCGCCTCCGGGACAGTAGGCTACACCTTC.

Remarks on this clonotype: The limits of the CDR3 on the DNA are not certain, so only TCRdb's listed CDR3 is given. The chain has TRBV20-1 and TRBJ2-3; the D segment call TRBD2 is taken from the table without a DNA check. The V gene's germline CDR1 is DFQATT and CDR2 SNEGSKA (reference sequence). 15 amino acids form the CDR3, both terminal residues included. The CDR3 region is CSAVLGAGGPDTQYF.

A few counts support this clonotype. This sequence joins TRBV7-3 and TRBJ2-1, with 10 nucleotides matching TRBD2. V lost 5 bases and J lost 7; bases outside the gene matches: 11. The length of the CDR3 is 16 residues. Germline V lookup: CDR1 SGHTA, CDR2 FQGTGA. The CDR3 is CASSRGPGLASNEQFF. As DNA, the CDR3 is TGTGCCAGCAGCCGGGGTCCGGGACTAGCGAGTAATGAGCAGTTCTTC.

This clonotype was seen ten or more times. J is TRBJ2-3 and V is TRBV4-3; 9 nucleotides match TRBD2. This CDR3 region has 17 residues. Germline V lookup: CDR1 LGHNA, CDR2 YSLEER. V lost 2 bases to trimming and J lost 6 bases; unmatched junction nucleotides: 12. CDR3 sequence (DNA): TGCGCCAGCAGCCAAAACCCAGCTCCAGCGGGAGGCGATACGCAGTATTTT. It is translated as CASSQNPAPAGGDTQYF.

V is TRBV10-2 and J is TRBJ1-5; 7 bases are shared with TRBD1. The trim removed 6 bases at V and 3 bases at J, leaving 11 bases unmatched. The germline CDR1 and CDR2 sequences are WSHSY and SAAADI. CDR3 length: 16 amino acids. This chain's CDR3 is CASSHNRGGNNQPQHF. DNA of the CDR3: TGCGCCAGCAGCCACAACAGGGGAGGGAACAATCAGCCCCAGCATTTT.